This entry concerns a single TCR beta chain. The repertoire was sequenced with immunoSEQ multiplex PCR; TCRdb's copy has only in-frame clones and lacks some. The sample includes about 59,000 clones, around 79% of them seen just once. This sample is part of a study of blood T cell repertoires in COVID-19. With 5 bases removed from V and 0 bases from J, the gap between germline ends came to 7 bases. From germline, CDR1 is SNHLY and CDR2 FYNNEI. CDR3 length: 14 residues. Input material: peripheral blood. The V call is TRBV2, the J call TRBJ1-4; D uncertain. This receptor was identified in a woman between 50 and 59 years old with active or convalescent COVID-19. Here the CDR3 DNA reads TGTGCCAGCAGTATCATTGCAACTAATGAAAAACTGTTTTTT. It encodes CASSIIATNEKLFF. Combining the CDR3 with reference TRBV2 and TRBJ1-4 gives the whole variable domain EPEVTQTPSHQVTQMGQEVILRCVPISNHLYFYWYRQILGQKVEFLVSFYNNEISEKSEIFDDQFSVERPDGSNFTLKIRSTKLEDSAMYFCASSIIATNEKLFFGSGTQLSVL.